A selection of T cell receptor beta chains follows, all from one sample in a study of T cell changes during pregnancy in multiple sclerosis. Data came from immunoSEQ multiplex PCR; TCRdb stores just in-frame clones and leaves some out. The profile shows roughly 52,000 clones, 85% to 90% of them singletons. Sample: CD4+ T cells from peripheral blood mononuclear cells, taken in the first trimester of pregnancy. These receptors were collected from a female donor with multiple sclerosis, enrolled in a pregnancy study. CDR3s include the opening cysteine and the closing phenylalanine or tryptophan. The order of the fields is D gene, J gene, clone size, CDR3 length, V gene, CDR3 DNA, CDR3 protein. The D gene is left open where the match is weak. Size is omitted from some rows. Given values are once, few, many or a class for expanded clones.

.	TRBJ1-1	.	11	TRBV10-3	TGTGCCATCAGGGGCGACACTGAAGCTTTCTTT	CAIRGDTEAFF
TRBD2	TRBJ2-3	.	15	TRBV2	TGTGCCAGCAGAGGTCGTAGCGGGGGCACAGATACGCAGTATTTT	CASRGRSGGTDTQYF
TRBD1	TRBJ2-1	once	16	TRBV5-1	TGCGCCAGCAGCTCGGGACAGATCACGAGTTACAATGAGCAGTTCTTC	CASSSGQITSYNEQFF
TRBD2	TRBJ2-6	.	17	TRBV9	TGTGCCAGCAGCGTGACTAGCGGGAACTCTGGGGCCAACGTCCTGACTTTC	CASSVTSGNSGANVLTF
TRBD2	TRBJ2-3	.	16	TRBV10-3	TGTGCCATCAGTGAAGCATTAGCGGGGAGCACAGATACGCAGTATTTT	CAISEALAGSTDTQYF
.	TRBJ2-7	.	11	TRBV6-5	TGTGCCAGCACCAACACCTACGAGCAGTACTTC	CASTNTYEQYF
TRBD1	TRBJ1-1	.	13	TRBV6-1	TGTGCCAGCAGCACACAGGGGTCCACTGAAGCTTTCTTT	CASSTQGSTEAFF
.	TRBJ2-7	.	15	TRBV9	TGTGCCAGCAGCGCTGACCAGGGGATAGGTTACGAGCAGTACTTC	CASSADQGIGYEQYF
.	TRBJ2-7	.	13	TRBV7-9	TGTGCCAGCAGCTTAGGGTCGATCGGCGAGCAGTACTTC	CASSLGSIGEQYF
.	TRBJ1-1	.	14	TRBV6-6	TGTGCCAGCAGTTACCCGGGGAGGGATACTGAAGCTTTCTTT	CASSYPGRDTEAFF
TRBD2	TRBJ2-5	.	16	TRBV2	TGTGCCAGCAAGATAGGACTAGCGGGGGGGAAAGAGACCCAGTACTTC	CASKIGLAGGKETQYF
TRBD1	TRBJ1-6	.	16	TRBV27	TGTGCCAGCGGAACCCAAAGGACAGGGATAGGTTCACCCCTCCACTTT	CASGTQRTGIGSPLHF
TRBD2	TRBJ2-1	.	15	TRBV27	TGTGCCAGCAGTTTTAGCGGGAGGGCGGGGAATGAGCAGTTCTTC	CASSFSGRAGNEQFF
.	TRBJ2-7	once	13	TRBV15	TGTGCCACCAGTAGCGGACACATCTACGAGCAGTACTTC	CATSSGHIYEQYF
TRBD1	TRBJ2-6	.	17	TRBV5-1	TGCGCCAGCAGTTTGCCGGGACAGAGCTCTGGGGCCAACGTCCTGACTTTC	CASSLPGQSSGANVLTF
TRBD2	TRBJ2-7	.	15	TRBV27	TGTGCCAGCAGCCAAACTAGCGGGAGTCGATACGAGCAGTACTTC	CASSQTSGSRYEQYF
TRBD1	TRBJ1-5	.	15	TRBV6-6	TGTGCCAGCAGTCCAGCGGACAGGGGGAATCAGCCCCAGCATTTT	CASSPADRGNQPQHF
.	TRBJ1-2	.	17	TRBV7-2	TGTGCCAGCAGCTTAGCGCGGGGGACGACCTCATTGGATGGCTACACCTTC	CASSLARGTTSLDGYTF
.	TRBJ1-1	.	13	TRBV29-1	TGCAGCGTTGCCGGCAGGGTGATCACTGAAGCTTTCTTT	CSVAGRVITEAFF
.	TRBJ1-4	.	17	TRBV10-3	TGTGCCATCAGTGCCCAAAAATCAGGGTCTCGGCTTGAAAAACTGTTTTTT	CAISAQKSGSRLEKLFF
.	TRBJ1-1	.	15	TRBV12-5	TGTGCTAGTGGGCTATTTGTTGGTCATTTAACTGAAGCTTTCTTT	CASGLFVGHLTEAFF
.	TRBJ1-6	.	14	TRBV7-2	TGTGCCAGCAGCTTTAGCTCCTATAATTCACCCCTCCACTTT	CASSFSSYNSPLHF
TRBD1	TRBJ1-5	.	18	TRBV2	TGTGCCAGCAGTACCCGTTTCCCGGACAGGGAGATTAATCAGCCCCAGCATTTT	CASSTRFPDREINQPQHF
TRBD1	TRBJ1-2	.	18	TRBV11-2	TGTGCCAGCAGCTTATTTCCCCGTCGACAGGGGGAGGGCTATGGCTACACCTTC	CASSLFPRRQGEGYGYTF
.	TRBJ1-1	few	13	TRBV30	TGTGCCTGGAGTGGCGGAGGGAACACTGAAGCTTTCTTT	CAWSGGGNTEAFF
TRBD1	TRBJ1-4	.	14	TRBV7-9	TGTGCCAGCAGTCCTAGGACAGGGAATGAAAAACTGTTTTTT	CASSPRTGNEKLFF
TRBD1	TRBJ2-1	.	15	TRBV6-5	TGTGCCAGCAGTTCCGACAGGGTCTCCTACAATGAGCAGTTCTTC	CASSSDRVSYNEQFF